This TCR beta chain was recovered during a study of post-analysis software for immune sequencing data. Overall study findings and caveats: In patients, TRBV5-6, TRBV5-1 and TRBV20-1 belonged to 4 or 5 TRBV segments found more frequently than in controls.

Notes on this clonotype: The antigen is unknown.

V gave up 4 bases and J gave up 2 bases; unmatched junction bases: 6. The CDR3 loop spans 14 amino acids. Per the germline V gene, CDR1 is DFQATT and CDR2 is SNEGSKA (reference sequence). Incorporated into the TCR beta cDNA libraries were unique molecular identifiers, which served to reduce PCR and sequencing biases. TCRdb reprocessed the PCR reads via MiXCR and lists one record per CDR3 protein. The sample yields 600,000 to 700,000 distinct CDR3 sequences, more than 50% seen once. The chain has TRBV20-1 and TRBJ2-3, with 7 bases matching TRBD1. The material sequenced was blood. This TCR came from a girl aged 2 to 10 with multiple sclerosis. CDR3 DNA: TGCAGTGCTATTAAGGACAGGATCACAGATACGCAGTATTTT. As protein: CSAIKDRITDTQYF.